One and the same sample provided the 10 T cell receptor beta chains below, sequenced in a study of T cell clonality in common variable immunodeficiency. Measured with immunoSEQ multiplex PCR; TCRdb has only the in-frame clones, and not every one. Altogether some 54,000 clones were found in the sample, and no singletons occur. The sequenced sample consisted of peripheral blood mononuclear cells. These receptors originate from a person aged 18 to 69 in good health.

Comments on this clone: With the read ending 3 residues before the CDR3 end, the germline J gene is used to fill in that end. This rearrangement joins TRBV2 to TRBJ2-3; 7 nucleotides align to TRBD2. V shed 7 bases, J shed 3 bases, and the junction held 7 bases outside the gene matches. This CDR3 is 14 amino acids long. In germline, CDR1 is SNHLY, CDR2 FYNNEI. CDR3 DNA (partial): TGTGCCAGCAAGGGCGGGAGAACGACAGATACG. Translated: CASKGGRTTDT. The full CDR3 is CASKGGRTTDTQYF.

This clone was counted many times. The CDR3 extends 3 residues past the end of the read, so its final part is completed from the germline J gene. The rearrangement joins TRBV30 to TRBJ2-7; tentatively, D is TRBD2 (6 bases). CDR3 length: 13 amino acids. Trimming took 5 bases from V and 5 from J, leaving 16 bases between them. Germline V lookup: CDR1 GTSNPN, CDR2 SVGIG (reference sequence). The CDR3 spells CAWGGAAVDEQYF. The CDR3 bases that were read are TGTGCCTGGGGAGGGGCAGCCGTAGACGAG.

In this sample, this clone turned up many times. The read finishes 3 residues shy of the CDR3 end, and the germline J gene is used to complete it. The chain joins TRBV10-1 to TRBJ2-3; 9 bases are a match to TRBD1. This CDR3 has 14 amino acids. The ends lost 3 bases at V and 5 bases at J; junction bases unmatched: 3. Germline V gene data show CDR1 as WNHNN and CDR2 as SYGVQD (reference sequence). CDR3 DNA, as far as it was read: TGCGCCAGCAGTGACGGGGACAGGGTAGATACG. Translated, it gives CASSDGDRVDT. In full, the CDR3 is CASSDGDRVDTQYF.

This clone has a handful of counts. With the read ending 3 residues before the CDR3 end, the germline J gene is used to fill in that end. The chain joins TRBV5-1 to TRBJ1-3, with D perhaps matching TRBD1 (5 bases). The CDR3 consists of 15 residues. Between the trimmed V and J ends, which lost 4 bases and 0 bases, there was a span of 11 bases. Germline values: CDR1 SGHRS, CDR2 YFSETQ. The CDR3 spells CASSATGSSGNTIYF. Incomplete CDR3 DNA: TGCGCCAGCAGCGCAACAGGATCCTCTGGAAACACC.

As to this clone: The read ends 3 residues before the CDR3 terminus; that terminus is restored from the germline J gene. The chain combines TRBV20-1 with TRBJ1-6, with D perhaps matching TRBD1 (5 bases). The germline V gene has CDR1 DFQATT and CDR2 SNEGSKA (reference sequence). CDR3 length: 17 residues. Trimming stripped 6 bases from V and 0 bases from J, with 18 bases between. CDR3 region: CSAQTMGGNSYNSPLHF. The part of the CDR3 DNA that was read is TGCAGTGCACAAACCATGGGGGGAAACTCCTATAATTCACCC.

This clone was seen ten or more times. The CDR3 end lies 3 residues beyond the end of the read and is filled in from the germline J gene. This sequence joins TRBV20-1 and TRBJ1-5, with a weak D call TRBD1 (5 bases). The CDR3 extends over 14 amino acids. The germline V gene has CDR1 DFQATT and CDR2 SNEGSKA (reference sequence). Trimming left V 6 bases short and J 1 base short, with 13 bases between. The sequenced part of the CDR3 DNA is TGCAGTGCCGGTCCCGGGGGGAGCAATCAGCCC. Translated: CSAGPGGSNQP. The full CDR3 reads CSAGPGGSNQPQHF.

Many counts were recorded for this clone. The missing CDR3 end, 3 residues past where the read stops, is filled in from the germline J gene. The rearrangement joins TRBV28 to TRBJ2-5; no definite D call. This CDR3 spans 13 amino acids. CDR1 and CDR2 from the germline V gene are MDHEN and SYDVKM. Trimming pared 4 bases from V and 0 bases from J, leaving 6 bases between. The sequenced CDR3 bases are TGTGCCAGCAGTTCCCCTGACCAAGAGACC. It is translated as CASSSPDQET. The entire CDR3 reads CASSSPDQETQYF.

This clone showed up many times. The read is 3 residues too short to cover the CDR3 end, so that end is filled in from the germline J gene. This rearrangement joins TRBV2 to TRBJ1-1; D unclear. Germline CDR1 is SNHLY and CDR2 is FYNNEI. There are 12 residues in the CDR3. V was cut by 6 bases and J by 4 bases, with 9 bases left in between. The CDR3 region is CASRIEGTEAFF. Incomplete CDR3 DNA: TGTGCCAGCAGAATAGAGGGCACTGAA.

A remark on this clone: The read ends 3 residues shy of where the CDR3 ends; the end is completed using the germline J gene. V and J are TRBV6-1 and TRBJ1-1; D might be TRBD1 (5 bases). Germline CDR1 reads MNHNS; CDR2 reads SASEGT. Trimming removed 1 base from V and 0 bases from J, with 9 bases in between. The CDR3 sequence is 15 residues long. CDR3 protein: CASSEVGRVNTEAFF. The part of the CDR3 DNA that was read is TGTGCCAGCAGTGAAGTGGGCAGGGTGAACACTGAA.

This clone was counted only a few times. The read ends 3 residues shy of where the CDR3 ends; the end is completed using the germline J gene. The chain employs TRBV30 and TRBJ2-5; D possibly corresponds to TRBD2 (6 bases). The V gene's germline CDR1 is GTSNPN and CDR2 SVGIG (reference sequence). The CDR3 has 12 residues. The CDR3 here is CAAGSFSETQYF. CDR3 bases read: TGTGCAGCGGGTTCGTTCTCAGAGACC.